This is a list of T cell receptor beta chains from one sample in a study of CD8+ T cells in alopecia areata. Measured with immunoSEQ multiplex PCR; TCRdb has only the in-frame clones, and not every one. This table holds about 110,000 clones, approximately 59% found once. The specimen sequenced was CD8+ T cells sorted from blood. The receptors shown here come from a human donor in good health. CDR3s include the opening cysteine and the closing phenylalanine or tryptophan. D genes are given only for firm matches. Clone size is stated in some rows and not others, as once, few, many or a class when expanded.

v_call	clone_size	d_call	j_call	cdr3_nt	cdr3_aa
TRBV7-2	-	TRBD2	TRBJ2-3	TGTGCCAGCAGCTTAGAATCGGGGGGGCCGGCAGATACGCAGTATTTT	CASSLESGGPADTQYF
TRBV7-6	once	-	TRBJ2-2	TGTGCCATTCGGACACTGAATACCGGGGAGCTGTTTTTT	CAIRTLNTGELFF
TRBV5-6	-	TRBD1	TRBJ1-2	TGTGCCAGCAGCCGGACAGGGTATTGGCATGGCTACACCTTC	CASSRTGYWHGYTF
TRBV27	-	-	TRBJ1-2	TGTGCCAGCAGTTTAGGGGTGGGCTATGGCTACACCTTC	CASSLGVGYGYTF
TRBV27	-	TRBD2	TRBJ2-1	TGTGCCAGCACCGCCGGGACTAGCGGCTACAATGAGCAGTTCTTC	CASTAGTSGYNEQFF
TRBV10-3	-	-	TRBJ1-1	TGTGCCATCAGGCAAAACGAAGGGGACACTGAAGCTTTCTTT	CAIRQNEGDTEAFF
TRBV4-3	-	-	TRBJ2-4	TGCGCCAGCAGCCAAGACAGGACAAACATTCAGTACTTC	CASSQDRTNIQYF
TRBV7-7	-	TRBD2	TRBJ2-1	TGTGCTAGCAGCTTAGATGGGGGGGCCTACAATGAGCAGTTCTTC	CASSLDGGAYNEQFF
TRBV14	-	-	TRBJ2-3	TGTGCCAGCAGCACTCTGGCCTTCTTTGGGGATACGCAGTATTTT	CASSTLAFFGDTQYF
TRBV5-4	-	TRBD2	TRBJ2-7	TGTGCCAGCAGCGAGAGCGGGGGTAAGATCTACGAGCAGTACTTC	CASSESGGKIYEQYF
TRBV21-1	-	-	TRBJ2-3	TGTGCCAGCAGCGAGGTGTCCACAGATACGCAGTATTTT	CASSEVSTDTQYF
TRBV30	few	TRBD1	TRBJ1-1	TGTGCCTGGAGACGGGGGACAGGGGTAACTTTCTTT	CAWRRGTGVTFF
TRBV19	-	-	TRBJ1-2	TGTGCCAGTAGTCCCTTAACCGGGACAACTAACTATGGCTACACCTTC	CASSPLTGTTNYGYTF
TRBV11-2	-	-	TRBJ2-5	TGTGCCAGCAGCTCCGAGGACTCGAAAGGTCGAGAGACCCAGTACTTC	CASSSEDSKGRETQYF
TRBV19	few	-	TRBJ1-2	TGTGCCAGTAGTATGACAAGTAACTATGGCTACACCTTC	CASSMTSNYGYTF
TRBV4-1	-	TRBD1	TRBJ1-2	TGCGCCAGCAGCCACGCAGGGGGCTTAGGGTATGGCTACACCTTC	CASSHAGGLGYGYTF
TRBV30	-	-	TRBJ2-2	TGTGCCTGGAGCAGGGTGAACACCGGGGAGCTGTTTTTT	CAWSRVNTGELFF
TRBV6-5	-	-	TRBJ2-3	TGTGCCAGCAGTTATTCGGAAACAGATACGCAGTATTTT	CASSYSETDTQYF
TRBV2	once	TRBD1	TRBJ2-7	TGTGCCAGCAGTGAAGGGCCACAGGGGGTCTACGAGCAGTACTTC	CASSEGPQGVYEQYF
TRBV7-9	-	-	TRBJ2-1	TGTGCCAGCAGCCCCTGGGACAATGAGCAGTTCTTC	CASSPWDNEQFF
TRBV28	many	-	TRBJ2-3	TGTGCCAGCAGCTGGGGGGGGCAAGGAGATACGCAGTATTTT	CASSWGGQGDTQYF
TRBV29-1	-	TRBD1	TRBJ1-1	TGCAGCGTAGCCCTCACAGGGGGTCTTGAAGCTTTCTTT	CSVALTGGLEAFF
TRBV5-6	once	-	TRBJ1-1	TGTGCCAGCAGCCCTTTCGACTTAACCGGGCTGAACACTGAAGCTTTCTTT	CASSPFDLTGLNTEAFF
TRBV28	-	-	TRBJ2-7	TGTGCCAGCAGTTTGGCCCCGGAGGGAATCTACGAGCAGTACTTC	CASSLAPEGIYEQYF
TRBV5-1	-	-	TRBJ1-2	TGCGCCAGCAGCTTGAGCCCCAGGTCGGGTGGCTACACCTTC	CASSLSPRSGGYTF
TRBV28	-	TRBD2	TRBJ2-5	TGTGCCAGCAGTCCGACTAGCGGGGAGACCCAGTACTTC	CASSPTSGETQYF
TRBV29-1	once	-	TRBJ2-7	TGCAGCGTTATTGTTGTGGCAGGGGAGAGGCCCTCCCTCGAGCAGTACTTC	CSVIVVAGERPSLEQYF
TRBV2	few	TRBD2	TRBJ2-4	TGTGCCAGCAGTGAACTAGCGGGGGGCAGAGCCAAAAACATTCAGTACTTC	CASSELAGGRAKNIQYF
TRBV28	-	TRBD1	TRBJ2-5	TGTGCCAGCAGTTTAGCAGGGGGCCGGTTGAGAGGAGAGACCCAGTACTTC	CASSLAGGRLRGETQYF
TRBV5-4	once	-	TRBJ2-5	TGTGCCAGCAGCTTGGGTAGCGACTCTGGGGAGACCCAGTACTTC	CASSLGSDSGETQYF
TRBV29-1	-	-	TRBJ1-3	TGCAGCGTTGAAAGCCCAAAGACCCGGGATGGAAACACCATATATTTT	CSVESPKTRDGNTIYF
TRBV4-1	-	TRBD1	TRBJ1-1	TGCGCCAGCAGCCAAGGTAGACAGGGGGCGAACACTGAAGCTTTCTTT	CASSQGRQGANTEAFF
TRBV29-1	few	-	TRBJ1-1	TGCAGCGCCCGCGGGGGATGGGCTGAAGCTTTCTTT	CSARGGWAEAFF
TRBV6-6	few	-	TRBJ1-1	TGTGCCAGCAGTTACTCCCCTGCTGAAGCTTTCTTT	CASSYSPAEAFF